This is a list of T cell receptor beta chains from one sample in a study of T cell repertoires in cytomegalovirus infection. TCRdb reprocessed the reads via MiXCR and lists one record per CDR3 protein. The sample comprises about 400,000 distinct CDR3 sequences, about a sixth of which are singletons, and around 8.6% rests with the top ten. Sequencing was performed on PBMCs. These TCRs come from a human donor in good health (CMV status not recorded). Some clones in this sample may be carry-over from other donors' samples. The CDR3 runs from the conserved cysteine through the conserved F or W. Each record gives: V gene, clone size, D gene, J gene, CDR3 protein, CDR3 DNA. The D gene is left open where the match is weak. Clone size appears in some rows only: once, few, many, or a class for an expanded clone.

v_call: TRBV7-6
clone_size: many
d_call: .
j_call: TRBJ1-2
cdr3_aa: CASSLGFGDGYTF
cdr3_nt: TGTGCCAGCAGCTTAGGATTCGGGGATGGCTACACCTTC

v_call: TRBV7-8
clone_size: many
d_call: .
j_call: TRBJ2-2
cdr3_aa: CATNPFPGGELFF
cdr3_nt: TGTGCCACCAACCCTTTCCCGGGCGGGGAGCTGTTTTTT

v_call: TRBV10-2
clone_size: .
d_call: .
j_call: TRBJ2-7
cdr3_aa: CASTVNSEQYF
cdr3_nt: TGCGCCAGCACCGTTAACTCTGAGCAGTACTTC

v_call: TRBV27
clone_size: .
d_call: TRBD1
j_call: TRBJ1-6
cdr3_aa: CASSWRRGTGQSPLHF
cdr3_nt: TGTGCCAGCAGTTGGAGAAGGGGGACAGGGCAATCACCCCTCCACTTT

v_call: TRBV4-3
clone_size: .
d_call: .
j_call: TRBJ2-3
cdr3_aa: CASSHRDGLDTQYF
cdr3_nt: TGCGCCAGCAGCCACAGGGACGGTCTGGATACGCAGTATTTT

v_call: TRBV6-5
clone_size: few
d_call: .
j_call: TRBJ2-7
cdr3_aa: CASSSGSRTLEQYF
cdr3_nt: TGTGCCAGCAGTTCCGGGAGCCGCACTCTCGAGCAGTACTTC

v_call: TRBV12-3/TRBV12-4
clone_size: .
d_call: .
j_call: TRBJ2-4
cdr3_aa: CASTLRGNRRAKNIQYF
cdr3_nt: TGTGCCAGCACACTTAGGGGGAACAGGAGAGCCAAAAACATTCAGTACTTC

v_call: TRBV2
clone_size: .
d_call: .
j_call: TRBJ2-1
cdr3_aa: CASSEGWIGGYNEQFF
cdr3_nt: TGTGCCAGCAGTGAAGGGTGGATTGGGGGATACAATGAGCAGTTCTTC

v_call: TRBV4-1
clone_size: many
d_call: .
j_call: TRBJ1-4
cdr3_aa: CASSQDGGWGNEKLFF
cdr3_nt: TGCGCCAGCAGCCAAGACGGGGGATGGGGCAATGAAAAACTGTTTTTT

v_call: TRBV4-3
clone_size: few
d_call: .
j_call: TRBJ1-2
cdr3_aa: CASSLNLRGRQVYGYTF
cdr3_nt: TGCGCCAGCAGCCTTAACTTACGTGGGCGGCAAGTCTATGGCTACACCTTC

v_call: TRBV19
clone_size: many
d_call: .
j_call: TRBJ1-5
cdr3_aa: CASTGVGGTGQPQHF
cdr3_nt: TGTGCCAGTACAGGAGTGGGGGGAACCGGTCAGCCCCAGCATTTT

v_call: TRBV6-1
clone_size: .
d_call: TRBD1
j_call: TRBJ1-2
cdr3_aa: CASRIGTGGSGYTF
cdr3_nt: TGTGCCAGCAGGATCGGGACAGGGGGCTCTGGCTACACCTTC

v_call: TRBV5-4
clone_size: .
d_call: .
j_call: TRBJ2-1
cdr3_aa: CASSLEGQQFF
cdr3_nt: TGTGCCAGCAGCTTGGAAGGGCAGCAGTTCTTC

v_call: TRBV11-2
clone_size: few
d_call: .
j_call: TRBJ1-1
cdr3_aa: CASSLGQGFHTEAFF
cdr3_nt: TGTGCCAGCAGCTTGGGGCAGGGGTTTCACACTGAAGCTTTCTTT

v_call: TRBV19
clone_size: few
d_call: TRBD2
j_call: TRBJ2-3
cdr3_aa: CASTRPGGGDTQYF
cdr3_nt: TGTGCCAGTACCCGACCGGGAGGGGGAGATACGCAGTATTTT

v_call: TRBV15
clone_size: few
d_call: TRBD1
j_call: TRBJ1-3
cdr3_aa: CATSRDRGLGNTIYF
cdr3_nt: TGTGCCACCAGCAGAGACAGGGGGCTTGGAAACACCATATATTTT

v_call: TRBV18
clone_size: many
d_call: TRBD2
j_call: TRBJ2-1
cdr3_aa: CASSPRGLVIYGQFF
cdr3_nt: TGTGCCAGCTCACCCAGGGGACTAGTCATCTATGGGCAGTTCTTC

v_call: TRBV14
clone_size: .
d_call: .
j_call: TRBJ2-4
cdr3_aa: CASSQRGSENIQYF
cdr3_nt: TGTGCCAGCAGCCAAAGGGGGTCAGAAAACATTCAGTACTTC

v_call: TRBV27
clone_size: many
d_call: .
j_call: TRBJ2-1
cdr3_aa: CASNPAGYNEQFF
cdr3_nt: TGTGCCAGCAACCCAGCCGGATACAATGAGCAGTTCTTC

v_call: TRBV7-6
clone_size: many
d_call: TRBD2
j_call: TRBJ2-7
cdr3_aa: CASSPLAGNPSYEQYF
cdr3_nt: TGTGCCAGCAGTCCACTAGCGGGGAACCCCTCCTACGAGCAGTACTTC

v_call: TRBV19
clone_size: few
d_call: TRBD1
j_call: TRBJ2-2
cdr3_aa: CASSIVAGGHGELFF
cdr3_nt: TGTGCCAGTAGTATAGTAGCAGGGGGTCACGGGGAGCTGTTTTTT

v_call: TRBV14
clone_size: few
d_call: .
j_call: TRBJ1-2
cdr3_aa: CASSQDSYSDGYTF
cdr3_nt: TGTGCCAGCAGCCAAGATTCTTACTCCGATGGCTACACCTTC

v_call: TRBV19
clone_size: once
d_call: .
j_call: TRBJ1-5
cdr3_aa: CASSMGSQPQHF
cdr3_nt: TGTGCCAGTAGTATGGGAAGTCAGCCCCAGCATTTT

v_call: TRBV20-1
clone_size: few
d_call: TRBD2
j_call: TRBJ2-7
cdr3_aa: CSATPSGSSYEQYF
cdr3_nt: TGCAGTGCTACGCCTAGCGGGAGCTCCTACGAGCAGTACTTC

v_call: TRBV10-3
clone_size: once
d_call: TRBD2
j_call: TRBJ2-1
cdr3_aa: CAINTGTRQSVNEQFF
cdr3_nt: TGTGCCATCAATACCGGGACTAGACAATCTGTTAATGAGCAGTTCTTC

v_call: TRBV6-1
clone_size: few
d_call: .
j_call: TRBJ2-1
cdr3_aa: CASIVVARSSYNEQFF
cdr3_nt: TGTGCCAGCATCGTGGTTGCGAGGAGCTCCTACAATGAGCAGTTCTTC

v_call: TRBV7-2
clone_size: many
d_call: TRBD2
j_call: TRBJ2-1
cdr3_aa: CASSLARGVSYNEQFF
cdr3_nt: TGTGCCAGCAGCTTAGCGCGGGGGGTCTCCTACAATGAGCAGTTCTTC

v_call: TRBV12-3/TRBV12-4
clone_size: .
d_call: .
j_call: TRBJ1-2
cdr3_aa: CASRIIPGVGLDYGYTF
cdr3_nt: TGTGCCAGCAGAATAATACCCGGCGTGGGGTTGGACTATGGCTACACCTTC

v_call: TRBV7-2
clone_size: many
d_call: TRBD2
j_call: TRBJ2-1
cdr3_aa: CASSSASGIVNEQFF
cdr3_nt: TGTGCCAGCAGCTCCGCTAGCGGGATAGTCAATGAGCAGTTCTTC

v_call: TRBV19
clone_size: .
d_call: .
j_call: TRBJ1-3
cdr3_aa: CASSARTAETIYF
cdr3_nt: TGTGCCAGTAGTGCACGGACAGCCGAGACCATATATTTT

v_call: TRBV7-9
clone_size: many
d_call: .
j_call: TRBJ1-1
cdr3_aa: CASSKTENTEAFF
cdr3_nt: TGTGCCAGCAGCAAAACAGAGAACACTGAAGCTTTCTTT

v_call: TRBV4-1
clone_size: many
d_call: .
j_call: TRBJ1-5
cdr3_aa: CASSQDGTVGYQPQHF
cdr3_nt: TGCGCCAGCAGCCAAGATGGAACAGTTGGGTATCAGCCCCAGCATTTT

v_call: TRBV27
clone_size: many
d_call: TRBD1
j_call: TRBJ2-1
cdr3_aa: CASSLGTGVYNEQFF
cdr3_nt: TGTGCCAGCAGTTTGGGGACAGGAGTCTACAATGAGCAGTTCTTC

v_call: TRBV6-6
clone_size: .
d_call: TRBD2
j_call: TRBJ2-5
cdr3_aa: CASGPGGGEETQYF
cdr3_nt: TGTGCCAGCGGACCGGGCGGGGGGGAAGAGACCCAGTACTTC

v_call: TRBV28
clone_size: .
d_call: .
j_call: TRBJ2-7
cdr3_aa: CASSSPGQRSPFF
cdr3_nt: TGTGCCAGCAGTTCCCCAGGACAGCGAAGTCCTTTTTTC

v_call: TRBV19
clone_size: many
d_call: .
j_call: TRBJ1-1
cdr3_aa: CASSMDHSMNTEAFF
cdr3_nt: TGTGCCAGTAGTATGGATCACTCCATGAACACTGAAGCTTTCTTT

v_call: TRBV7-9
clone_size: .
d_call: TRBD2
j_call: TRBJ2-7
cdr3_aa: CASSPWTGGYEQYF
cdr3_nt: TGTGCCAGCAGCCCTTGGACGGGAGGCTACGAGCAGTACTTC

v_call: TRBV30
clone_size: .
d_call: TRBD2
j_call: TRBJ2-1
cdr3_aa: CAWSPGLVSREQFF
cdr3_nt: TGTGCCTGGAGCCCGGGACTAGTTTCTCGGGAGCAGTTCTTC

v_call: TRBV27
clone_size: .
d_call: TRBD1
j_call: TRBJ2-7
cdr3_aa: CASRTGQRPYEQYF
cdr3_nt: TGTGCCAGCAGAACGGGACAGAGACCCTACGAGCAGTACTTC

v_call: TRBV12-3/TRBV12-4
clone_size: few
d_call: .
j_call: TRBJ2-3
cdr3_aa: CASSLSLYTQYF
cdr3_nt: TGTGCCAGCAGTCTTTCCCTGTATACGCAGTATTTT

v_call: TRBV7-8
clone_size: many
d_call: TRBD2
j_call: TRBJ2-1
cdr3_aa: CASSHKRLAGGSSYNEQFF
cdr3_nt: TGTGCCAGCAGCCACAAGAGGCTAGCGGGAGGGAGCTCCTACAATGAGCAGTTCTTC

v_call: TRBV20-1
clone_size: .
d_call: .
j_call: TRBJ1-1
cdr3_aa: CSARDLTGNTEAFF
cdr3_nt: TGCAGTGCTAGAGACTTGACAGGGAACACTGAAGCTTTCTTT

v_call: TRBV7-2
clone_size: many
d_call: .
j_call: TRBJ2-7
cdr3_aa: CASSHSGYEQYF
cdr3_nt: TGTGCCAGCAGCCATAGCGGCTACGAGCAGTACTTC

v_call: TRBV7-9
clone_size: many
d_call: .
j_call: TRBJ2-6
cdr3_aa: CASSPGSVSGANVLTF
cdr3_nt: TGTGCCAGCAGCCCCGGCTCAGTTTCTGGGGCCAACGTCCTGACTTTC